The rows below give T cell receptor beta chains drawn from one sample of a study of identical twins. MiXCR, applied by TCRdb to the 5' RACE reads, yields one record per CDR3 protein. The profile shows 280,000 or so distinct CDR3 sequences, about 8.1% of them singletons. In addition, the sample was reused for a study of yellow fever vaccine responses in identical twins.

Sequencing was performed on memory (CD45RO+) T cells sorted from blood. The receptors were gathered from a woman in her late teens or twenties in good health. CDR3s include the opening cysteine and the closing phenylalanine or tryptophan. Part of the rows lack a size; the others show once, few, many or a class for expanded clones.

clone size,J gene,V gene,CDR3 length,CDR3 protein
few,TRBJ2-3,TRBV7-3,16,CASSSSPTGPTDTQYF
NA,TRBJ2-5,TRBV28,15,CASSVPGLGLKTQYF
many,TRBJ2-3,TRBV29-1,14,CSSGKGASGDTQYF
once,TRBJ1-2,TRBV13,12,CASSQQGSGYTF
NA,TRBJ2-1,TRBV24-1,18,CATSAGSKISSSYNEQFF
NA,TRBJ2-2,TRBV9,17,CASSVVATSGRTGELFF
NA,TRBJ2-7,TRBV12-3/TRBV12-4,13,CASNRDRDYEQYF
many,TRBJ2-1,TRBV5-5,15,CASSLAASGSNEQFF
few,TRBJ2-3,TRBV6-1,15,CASIKLAGGTDTQYF
NA,TRBJ2-1,TRBV6-1,13,CASSINPSFEQFF
many,TRBJ1-1,TRBV5-1,14,CASGLTDMNTEAFF